In its sample, the clone carrying this T cell receptor beta chain was seen once. Antigen specificity is unknown. Sample-barcoded 5' priming and a J-beta primer mix drove a second PCR of about 6 to 12 cycles. TCRdb itself ran the 5' RACE reads through MiXCR, one entry per CDR3 protein. The sample has about 930,000 distinct CDR3 sequences, roughly 29% seen once; the top ten hold about 10%. This record belongs to a study of blood T cells in healthy people across ages. Study-level information: Template switching caught about one barcoded beta molecule for each two T cells.

Study conclusions and caveats: With unsorted PBMCs, a conclusive comparison of naive versus antigen-experienced cells was not possible.

In addition, the sample was reused for a study of T cells of mothers and their children. This second study notes: Three mothers and their six children, all healthy Caucasians, donated. Overlap measured in related mother-child pairs was slightly, non-significantly higher than in unrelated pairs.

This clonotype was obtained from a woman in her 40s in good health. Specimen: blood.

CDR3 protein: CASSQGLAGKTGELFF. The DNA for the CDR3 is TGCGCCAGCAGCCAAGGTCTAGCGGGGAAGACCGGGGAGCTGTTTTTT. The V gene is TRBV4-1, the J gene TRBJ2-2, with 9 bases matching TRBD2. Trimming took 1 base from V and 5 from J; bases not matched to a gene: 5. The CDR3 contains 16 residues. Germline V gives CDR1 MGHRA, CDR2 YSYEKL.